One and the same sample provided the 9 T cell receptor beta chains below, sequenced in a study of spatial heterogeneity in lung cancer. Antigens of these TCRs are unknown. Study-wide points: For expanded intratumoral alpha and beta TCRs, counts tracked tumor mutation counts.

Indicated time point: sample taken at primary tumor resection. TCRdb independently ran MiXCR on the 5' RACE reads; one entry per CDR3 protein. The sample lists roughly 10,000 distinct CDR3 sequences; 12% were seen once. The sequencing here drew on lung tumor tissue, taken at surgery. These receptors all stem from a female donor with early-stage non-small cell lung cancer.

The chain couples TRBV5-4 to TRBJ2-3, with a tentative D call TRBD1 (6 bases). This CDR3 spans 15 amino acids. V was trimmed by 4 bases and J by 6 bases, leaving 18 bases between them. CDR1 is SGHNT and CDR2 is YYREEE in the germline V gene (reference sequence). The CDR3 nucleotides read TGTGCCAGCAGCCCCCCCGGGGTAGACAGGGATACGCAGTATTTT. Translating gives CASSPPGVDRDTQYF.

This clonotype was detected many times. This chain uses TRBV5-6 with TRBJ2-2; TRBD2 matches 11 bases. Germline CDR1 SGHDT, CDR2 YYEEEE. The CDR3 extends over 16 amino acids. Trimming took 2 bases from V and 3 from J; bases not matched to a gene: 3. CDR3 region: CASSFLLAGDTGELFF. The CDR3 nucleotides are TGTGCCAGCAGCTTCCTACTAGCGGGAGACACCGGGGAGCTGTTTTTT.

This clonotype turned up a few times. CDR3 nucleotide sequence: TGTGCCTGGAGTGTAAGGCAGGGAATACGAGCTTTCTTT. Translated: CAWSVRQGIRAFF. The V and J genes are TRBV30 and TRBJ1-1; a possible D gene is TRBD1 (5 bases). With 0 bases removed from V and 10 bases from J, the gap between germline ends came to 15 bases. The CDR3 length is 13 residues. Germline CDR1 and CDR2: GTSNPN and SVGIG (reference sequence).

Regarding this clonotype: One base away lies a much larger clone, so this may be a sequencing read error. This chain links TRBV27 with TRBJ2-5, with TRBD1 identical over 10 bases. This CDR3 has 14 residues. Germline V gene data show CDR1 as MNHEY and CDR2 as SMNVEV (reference sequence). The CDR3 sequence is CVSSRQGARETQYF. The CDR3 nucleotides are TGTGTCAGCAGCCGACAGGGGGCGAGGGAGACCCAGTACTTC.

This clonotype is labeled medium-sized (0.01 to 0.1%). J is TRBJ2-4 and V is TRBV2, with D perhaps TRBD1 or TRBD2 (6 bases each). The V gene lost 0 bases and the J gene lost 2 bases, with 20 bases spanning the gap. The CDR3 extends over 19 amino acids. Looked up from germline, CDR1 is SNHLY and CDR2 is FYNNEI. The CDR3 DNA reads as TGTGCCAGCAGTGAAGCCAGACTGGGGGGCGCGGGGACCAAAAACATTCAGTACTTC. Amino acids: CASSEARLGGAGTKNIQYF.

This clonotype was seen a few times. The rearrangement links TRBV6-5 to TRBJ2-6; D uncertain. Trimming took 8 bases from V and 1 from J, leaving 3 bases between them. CDR1 is MNHEY, CDR2 SVGAGI, per germline. This CDR3 contains 12 residues. DNA for the CDR3: TGTGCCAGCGCGTCTGGGGCCAACGTCCTGACTTTC. Translation: CASASGANVLTF.

This clonotype has only a few counts. This chain links TRBV12-3 or TRBV12-4 with TRBJ2-7; no clear D. V was clipped by 1 base and J by 0 bases, with 13 bases between them. This CDR3 has 16 residues. CDR3 bases: TGTGCCAGCAGTTTAGGTGGTACCTCGGGCTCCTACGAGCAGTACTTC. Translated: CASSLGGTSGSYEQYF.

In the case of this clonotype: This may come from a read error, since a much larger clone is one base off. V gene TRBV19 combines with J gene TRBJ2-2, with D maybe TRBD2 (5 bases). This CDR3 region has 15 residues. The germline V gene encodes CDR1 LNHDA and CDR2 SQIVND (reference sequence). Trimming took 3 bases from V and 0 from J, leaving 8 bases between them. The DNA for the CDR3 is TGTGCCAGTAGTATGTCCGGGACGAACACCGGGGAGCTGTTTTTT. Amino acid sequence: CASSMSGTNTGELFF.

The chain is built from TRBV6-4 and TRBJ1-3, with 9 positions matching TRBD1. J lost 1 base, V lost 10 bases, and 2 bases had no gene match. The CDR3 spans 13 residues. Germline CDR1 is MRHNA and CDR2 is SNTAGT. The CDR3 sequence: CATDRGSGNTIYF. CDR3 nucleotides: TGTGCCACTGACAGGGGGTCTGGAAACACCATATATTTT.